The 8 T cell receptor beta chains below all came from one sample that was sequenced in a study of blood T cells in healthy people across ages. Then a second PCR, running roughly 7 to 11 cycles, was carried out with a sample-barcoded 5' primer and a J-beta primer mix. TCRdb reanalysed the 5' RACE reads using MiXCR and keeps one entry per CDR3 protein. The sample carries approximately 800,000 distinct CDR3 sequences, roughly three fifths recorded once. Sequencing was carried out using blood. These receptors were collected from a man in his forties in good health.

This sequence joins TRBV7-8 and TRBJ2-1; no firm D call. Trimming left V 0 bases short and J 3 bases short, with 9 bases between. This CDR3 spans 15 amino acids. In germline, CDR1 is SGHVS, CDR2 FQNEAQ. The CDR3 bases are TGTGCCAGCAGCTTAGCGTCGCCGTACTACAATGAGCAGTTCTTC. Its translation is CASSLASPYYNEQFF.

The chain joins TRBV25-1 to TRBJ2-7; TRBD2 is a possible D gene (7 bases). This CDR3 comprises 15 residues. Germline V gene data show CDR1 as MGHDK and CDR2 as SYGVNS. V was shortened by 8 bases and J by 7 bases, with 24 bases between the two germline ends. The CDR3 DNA follows: TGTGCCAGCGGAGGGGGGGGACCCTCCTACAATGAGCAGTACTTC. This translates into CASGGGGPSYNEQYF.

The chain carries TRBV12-3 or TRBV12-4 and TRBJ1-2; weak D call: TRBD1 (5 bases). The CDR3 loop spans 19 amino acids. The V gene lost 8 bases and the J gene lost 1 base, with 29 bases spanning the gap. The CDR3 loop reads CASGSRAPGPSNDNYGYTF. The CDR3 DNA is TGTGCCAGCGGTTCTCGAGCCCCGGGACCTTCAAACGATAACTATGGCTACACCTTC.

This clonotype was detected only a few times. The rearrangement joins TRBV29-1 to TRBJ1-1; D perhaps matches TRBD1 (6 bases). The CDR3 totals 11 residues. Germline assignment: CDR1 SQVTM and CDR2 ANQGSEA. Trimming stripped 8 bases from V and 7 bases from J, with 14 bases between. CDR3 amino acids: CSSGGGGEAFF. In DNA form, the CDR3 reads TGCAGCTCTGGGGGGGGCGGTGAAGCTTTCTTT.

This clonotype was detected a few times. The gene calls are TRBV29-1 and TRBJ1-2; TRBD1 aligns across 9 bases. Losses at the gene ends were 3 bases for V and 1 base for J; bases not matched to a gene: 9. Looked up from germline, CDR1 is SQVTM and CDR2 is ANQGSEA. This CDR3 has 16 residues. The CDR3 is CSVEGGGQGHNYGYTF. The CDR3 DNA follows: TGCAGCGTTGAGGGCGGGGGACAGGGACATAACTATGGCTACACCTTC. Full variable domain (remainder filled in from reference TRBV29-1 and TRBJ1-2): SAVISQKPSRDICQRGTSLTIQCQVDSQVTMMFWYRQQPGQSLTLIATANQGSEATYESGFVIDKFPISRPNLTFSTLTVSNMSPEDSSIYLCSVEGGGQGHNYGYTFGSGTRLTVV.

This chain connects TRBV10-3 to TRBJ1-4; D unclear. Germline CDR1 ENHRY, CDR2 SYGVKD. V lost 10 bases, J lost 3 bases, and 12 bases lay in between. The CDR3 is made up of 13 amino acids. This CDR3 is CATKGTANEKLFF. CDR3 bases: TGTGCCACCAAGGGAACAGCTAATGAAAAACTGTTTTTT.

The V gene is TRBV7-2, the J gene TRBJ1-1; D unresolved. Germline V CDR1 and CDR2: SGHTA, FQGNSA. Trimming took off 1 base at V and 5 bases at J, with 11 bases between the two ends. CDR3 size: 14 residues. The CDR3 coding sequence is TGTGCCAGCAGCTTAGGCCCGGGAGAGACTGAAGCTTTCTTT. Its protein product is CASSLGPGETEAFF.

This chain joins TRBV7-9 and TRBJ2-7, with 7 nucleotides matching TRBD1. J was trimmed by 2 bases and V by 3 bases; bases with no gene match: 7. Germline values: CDR1 SEHNR, CDR2 FQNEAQ (reference sequence). There are 15 residues in the CDR3. The DNA of the CDR3 is TGTGCCAGCAGCTTCCGAGACAGGGTCCCCTACGAGCAGTACTTC. It yields the protein CASSFRDRVPYEQYF.